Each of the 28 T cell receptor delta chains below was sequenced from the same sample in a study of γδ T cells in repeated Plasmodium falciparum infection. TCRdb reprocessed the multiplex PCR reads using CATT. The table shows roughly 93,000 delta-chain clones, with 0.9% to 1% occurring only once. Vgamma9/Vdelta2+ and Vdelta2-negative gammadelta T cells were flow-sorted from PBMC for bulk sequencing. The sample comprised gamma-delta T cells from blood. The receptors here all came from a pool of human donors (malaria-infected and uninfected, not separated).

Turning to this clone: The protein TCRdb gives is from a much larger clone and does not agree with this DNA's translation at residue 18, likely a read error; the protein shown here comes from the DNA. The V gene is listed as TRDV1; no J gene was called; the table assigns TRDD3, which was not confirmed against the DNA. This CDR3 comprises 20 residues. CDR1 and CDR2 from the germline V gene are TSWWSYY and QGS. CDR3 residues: CALGEQRGSPRWDKADKFIF. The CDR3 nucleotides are TGTGCTCTTGGGGAACAAAGGGGCTCCCCACGATGGGATAAAGCCGATAAATTCATCTTT.

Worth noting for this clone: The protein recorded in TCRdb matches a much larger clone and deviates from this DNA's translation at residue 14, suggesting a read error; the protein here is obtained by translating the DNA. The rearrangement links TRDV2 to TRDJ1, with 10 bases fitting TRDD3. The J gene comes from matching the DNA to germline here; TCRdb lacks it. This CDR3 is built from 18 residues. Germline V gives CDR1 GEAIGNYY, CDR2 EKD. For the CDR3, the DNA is TGTGCCTGTGACGGGAGTACTGGGGGATCCATCCCCACCGGTAAACTCATCTTT. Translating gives CACDGSTGGSIPTGKLIF.

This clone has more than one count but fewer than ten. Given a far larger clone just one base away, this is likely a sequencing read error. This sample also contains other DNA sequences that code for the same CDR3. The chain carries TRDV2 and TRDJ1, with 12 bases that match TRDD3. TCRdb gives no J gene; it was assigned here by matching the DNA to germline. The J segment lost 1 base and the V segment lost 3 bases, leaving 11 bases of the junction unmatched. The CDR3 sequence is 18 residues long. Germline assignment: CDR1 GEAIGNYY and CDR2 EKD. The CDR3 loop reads CACDALLGDTTGTDKLIF. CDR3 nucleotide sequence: TGTGCCTGTGACGCGTTACTGGGGGATACTACGGGCACCGATAAACTCATCTTT.

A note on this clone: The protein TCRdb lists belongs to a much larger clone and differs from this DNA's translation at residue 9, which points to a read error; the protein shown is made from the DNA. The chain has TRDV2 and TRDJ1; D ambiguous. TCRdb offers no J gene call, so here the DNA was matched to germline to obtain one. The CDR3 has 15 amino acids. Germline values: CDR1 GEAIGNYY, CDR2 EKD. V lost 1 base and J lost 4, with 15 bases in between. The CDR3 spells CACDTISSMGDKLIF. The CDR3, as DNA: TGTGCCTGTGACACGATATCCTCTATGGGCGATAAACTCATCTTT.

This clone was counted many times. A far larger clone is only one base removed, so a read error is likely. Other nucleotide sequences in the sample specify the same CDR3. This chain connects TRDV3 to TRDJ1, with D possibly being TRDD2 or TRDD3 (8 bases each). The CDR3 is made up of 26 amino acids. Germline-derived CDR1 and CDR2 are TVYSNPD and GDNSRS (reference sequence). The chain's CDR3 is CAFGGKPTFLAGGSYSDPPYTDKLIF. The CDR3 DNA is TGTGCCTTTGGGGGGAAACCCACCTTCCTAGCTGGGGGAAGTTATTCAGACCCTCCGTACACCGATAAGCTCATCTTT.

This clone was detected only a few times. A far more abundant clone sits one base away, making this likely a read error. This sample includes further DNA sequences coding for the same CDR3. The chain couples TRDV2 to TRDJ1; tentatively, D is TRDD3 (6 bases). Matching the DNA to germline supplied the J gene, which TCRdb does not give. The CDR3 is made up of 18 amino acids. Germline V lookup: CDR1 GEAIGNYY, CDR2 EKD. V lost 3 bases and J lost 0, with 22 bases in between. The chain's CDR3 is CACDPASLGDPHTDKLIF. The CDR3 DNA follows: TGTGCCTGTGACCCAGCATCACTGGGAGATCCTCACACCGATAAACTCATCTTT.

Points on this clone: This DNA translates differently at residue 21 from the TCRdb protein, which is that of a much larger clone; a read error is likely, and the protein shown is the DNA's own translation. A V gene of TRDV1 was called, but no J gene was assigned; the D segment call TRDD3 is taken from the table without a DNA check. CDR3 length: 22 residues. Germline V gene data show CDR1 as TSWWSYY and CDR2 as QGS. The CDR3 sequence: CALGDLPRRDRTSLTYTDKLTF. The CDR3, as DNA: TGTGCTCTTGGGGATCTTCCCAGAAGGGACCGTACATCGTTAACTTACACCGATAAACTCACCTTT.

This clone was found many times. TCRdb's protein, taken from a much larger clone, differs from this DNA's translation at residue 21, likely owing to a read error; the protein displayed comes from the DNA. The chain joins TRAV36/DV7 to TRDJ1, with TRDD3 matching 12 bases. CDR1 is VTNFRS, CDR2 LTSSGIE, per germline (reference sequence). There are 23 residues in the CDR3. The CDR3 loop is CAVEGFARRNYWGILRYTDKPIF. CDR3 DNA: TGTGCTGTGGAAGGGTTTGCGCGACGAAACTACTGGGGGATACTTAGGTACACCGATAAACCCATCTTT.

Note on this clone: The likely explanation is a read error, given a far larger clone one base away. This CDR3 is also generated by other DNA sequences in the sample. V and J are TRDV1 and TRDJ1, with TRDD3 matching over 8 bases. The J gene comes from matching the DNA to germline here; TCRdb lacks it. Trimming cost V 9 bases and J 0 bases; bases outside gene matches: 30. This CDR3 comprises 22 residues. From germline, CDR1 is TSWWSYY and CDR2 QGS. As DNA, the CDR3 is TGTGCTCTCGGGAAAGGGCGGTTCCTAGCGGGTGGGGATACCGGGTACACCGATAAACTCATCTTT. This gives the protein CALGKGRFLAGGDTGYTDKLIF.

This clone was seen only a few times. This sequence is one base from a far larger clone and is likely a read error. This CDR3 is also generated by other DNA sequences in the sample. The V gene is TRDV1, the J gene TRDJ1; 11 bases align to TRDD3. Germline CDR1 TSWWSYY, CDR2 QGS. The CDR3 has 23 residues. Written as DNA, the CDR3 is TGCGCTCTTGGGGACCCTCACCCCTTCCGCCAACTGGGGGATAGGGAGAAAACCGATAAACTCATCTTT. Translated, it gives CALGDPHPFRQLGDREKTDKLIF.

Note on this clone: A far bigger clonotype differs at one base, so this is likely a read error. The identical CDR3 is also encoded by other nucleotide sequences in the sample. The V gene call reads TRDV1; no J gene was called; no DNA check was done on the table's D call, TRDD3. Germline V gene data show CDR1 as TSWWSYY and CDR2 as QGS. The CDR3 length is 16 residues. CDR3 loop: CALEPLGDTGAARLFF. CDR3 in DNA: TGTGCTCTTGAACCCCTGGGGGATACCGGAGCAGCACGGCTCTTCTTT.

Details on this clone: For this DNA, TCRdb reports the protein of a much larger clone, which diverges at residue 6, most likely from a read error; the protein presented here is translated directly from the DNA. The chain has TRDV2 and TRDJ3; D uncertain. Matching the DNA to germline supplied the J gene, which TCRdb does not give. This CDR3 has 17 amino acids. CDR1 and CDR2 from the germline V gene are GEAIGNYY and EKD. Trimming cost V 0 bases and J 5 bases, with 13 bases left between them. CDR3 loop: CACDTDEENRDTRQMFF. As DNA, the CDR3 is TGTGCCTGTGACACCGACGAAGAGAACAGGGACACCCGACAGATGTTTTTC.

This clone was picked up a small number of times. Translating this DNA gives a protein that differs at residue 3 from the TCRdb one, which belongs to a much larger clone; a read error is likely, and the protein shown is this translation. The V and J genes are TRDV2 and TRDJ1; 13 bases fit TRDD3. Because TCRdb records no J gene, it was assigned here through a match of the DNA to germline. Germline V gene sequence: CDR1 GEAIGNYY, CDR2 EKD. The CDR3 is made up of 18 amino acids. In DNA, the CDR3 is TGTGCCCGTGACGAACTACTGGGGGATACGCGCGCAAGTAAAGGACTCATCTTT. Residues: CARDELLGDTRASKGLIF.

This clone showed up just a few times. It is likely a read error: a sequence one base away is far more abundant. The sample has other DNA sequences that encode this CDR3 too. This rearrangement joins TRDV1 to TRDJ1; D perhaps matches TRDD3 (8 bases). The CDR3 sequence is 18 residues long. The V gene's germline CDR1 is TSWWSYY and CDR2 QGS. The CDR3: CALGDRNSYKGWGTKLIF. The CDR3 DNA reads TGCGCTCTTGGGGATCGCAATTCCTACAAGGGCTGGGGGACCAAACTCATCTTT.

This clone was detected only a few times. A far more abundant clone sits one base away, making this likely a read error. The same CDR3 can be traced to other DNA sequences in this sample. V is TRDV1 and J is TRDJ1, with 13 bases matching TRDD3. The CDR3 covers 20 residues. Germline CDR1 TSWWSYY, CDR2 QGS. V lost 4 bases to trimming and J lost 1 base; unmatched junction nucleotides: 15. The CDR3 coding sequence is TGTGCTCTTGGGGCCCCCTCTCGGACTGGGGGATACGCGGCCACCGATAAACTCATCTTT. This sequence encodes CALGAPSRTGGYAATDKLIF.

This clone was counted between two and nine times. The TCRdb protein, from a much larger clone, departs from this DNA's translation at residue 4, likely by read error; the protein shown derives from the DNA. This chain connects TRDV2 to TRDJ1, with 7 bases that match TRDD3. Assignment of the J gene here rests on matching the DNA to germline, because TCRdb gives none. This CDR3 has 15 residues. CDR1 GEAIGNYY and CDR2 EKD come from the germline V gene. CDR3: CACGTVGGFSDKLIF. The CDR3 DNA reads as TGTGCCTGTGGCACCGTCGGGGGATTTTCCGATAAACTCATCTTT.

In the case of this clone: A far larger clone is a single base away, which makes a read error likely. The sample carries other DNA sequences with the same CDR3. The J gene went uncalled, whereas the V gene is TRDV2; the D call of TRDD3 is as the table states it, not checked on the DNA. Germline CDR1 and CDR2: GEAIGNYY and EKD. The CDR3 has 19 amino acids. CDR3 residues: CACDRLGDTGSWDTRQMFF. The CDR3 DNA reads TGTGCCTGTGACCGTCTGGGGGATACGGGCTCCTGGGACACCCGACAGATGTTCTTC.

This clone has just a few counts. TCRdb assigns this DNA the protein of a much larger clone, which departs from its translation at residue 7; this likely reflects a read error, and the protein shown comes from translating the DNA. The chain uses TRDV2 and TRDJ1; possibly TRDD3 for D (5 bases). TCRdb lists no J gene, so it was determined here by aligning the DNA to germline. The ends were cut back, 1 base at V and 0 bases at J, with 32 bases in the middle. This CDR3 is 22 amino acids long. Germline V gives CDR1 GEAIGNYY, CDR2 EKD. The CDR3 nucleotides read TGTGCCTGTGACACTGTTCCCAGGGGGTCAGTACCGGTTTATCTAGACACCGATAAACTCATCTTT. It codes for CACDTVPRGSVPVYLDTDKLIF.

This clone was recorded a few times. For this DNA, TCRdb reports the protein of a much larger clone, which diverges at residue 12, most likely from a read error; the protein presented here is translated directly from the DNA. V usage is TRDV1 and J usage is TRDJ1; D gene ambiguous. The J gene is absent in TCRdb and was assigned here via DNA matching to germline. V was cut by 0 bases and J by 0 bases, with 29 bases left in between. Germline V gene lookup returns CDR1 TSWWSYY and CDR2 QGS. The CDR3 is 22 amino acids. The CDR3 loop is CALGELGLERWMRERYTDKLIF. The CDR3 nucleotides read TGTGCTCTTGGGGAACTCGGGCTCGAACGATGGATGCGCGAACGATACACCGATAAACTCATCTTT.

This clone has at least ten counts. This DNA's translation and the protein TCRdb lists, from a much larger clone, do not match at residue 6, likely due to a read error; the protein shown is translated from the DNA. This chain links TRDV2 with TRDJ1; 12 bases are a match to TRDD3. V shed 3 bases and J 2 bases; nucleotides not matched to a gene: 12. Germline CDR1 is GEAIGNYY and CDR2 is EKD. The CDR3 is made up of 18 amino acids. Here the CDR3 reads CACDPCWGIRTGTDKLIF. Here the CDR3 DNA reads TGTGCCTGTGACCCCTGCTGGGGGATACGGACTGGAACCGATAAACTCATCTTT.

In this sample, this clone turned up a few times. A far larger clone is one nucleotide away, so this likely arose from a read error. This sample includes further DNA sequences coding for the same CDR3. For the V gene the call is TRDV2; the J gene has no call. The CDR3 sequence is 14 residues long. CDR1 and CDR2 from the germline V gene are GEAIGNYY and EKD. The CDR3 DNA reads TGTGCCTGTGTCCCAGGTACTGAGGCCCTAAAACTCATCTTC. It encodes CACVPGTEALKLIF.

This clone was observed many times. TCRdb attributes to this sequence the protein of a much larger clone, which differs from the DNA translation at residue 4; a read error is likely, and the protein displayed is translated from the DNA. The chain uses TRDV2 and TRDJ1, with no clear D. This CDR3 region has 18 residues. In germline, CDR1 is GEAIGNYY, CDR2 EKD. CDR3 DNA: TGTGCCTGTGGCACCGTCGGACTGCGGGACCGTAATTTCGATAAACTCATCTTT. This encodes CACGTVGLRDRNFDKLIF.

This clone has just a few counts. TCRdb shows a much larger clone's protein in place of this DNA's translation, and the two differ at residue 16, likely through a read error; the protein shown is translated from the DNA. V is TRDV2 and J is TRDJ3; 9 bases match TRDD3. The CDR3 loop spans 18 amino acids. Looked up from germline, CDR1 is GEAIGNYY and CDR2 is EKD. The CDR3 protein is CACDTVGDSSWDTRQVFF. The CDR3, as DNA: TGTGCCTGTGACACCGTGGGGGATAGCTCCTGGGACACCCGACAGGTGTTTTTC.

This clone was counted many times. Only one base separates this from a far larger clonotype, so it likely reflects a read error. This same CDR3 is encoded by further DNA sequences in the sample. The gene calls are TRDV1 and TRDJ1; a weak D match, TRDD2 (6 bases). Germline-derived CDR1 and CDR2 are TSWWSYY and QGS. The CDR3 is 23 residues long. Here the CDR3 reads CALGDHIPVVPPGVLPYTDKLIF. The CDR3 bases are TGTGCTCTTGGGGATCACATCCCTGTAGTGCCACCGGGGGTCCTACCGTACACCGACAAACTCATCTTT.

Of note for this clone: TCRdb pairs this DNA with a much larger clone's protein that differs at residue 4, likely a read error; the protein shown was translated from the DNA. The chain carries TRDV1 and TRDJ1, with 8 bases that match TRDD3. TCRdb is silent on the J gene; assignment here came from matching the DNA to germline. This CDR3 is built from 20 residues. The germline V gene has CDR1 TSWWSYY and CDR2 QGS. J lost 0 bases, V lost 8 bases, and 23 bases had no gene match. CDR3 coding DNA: TGTGCTCTTAGGAACCCAAGGGGTTACTGGGGGGAAAAGTACACCGATAAACTCATCTTT. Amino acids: CALRNPRGYWGEKYTDKLIF.

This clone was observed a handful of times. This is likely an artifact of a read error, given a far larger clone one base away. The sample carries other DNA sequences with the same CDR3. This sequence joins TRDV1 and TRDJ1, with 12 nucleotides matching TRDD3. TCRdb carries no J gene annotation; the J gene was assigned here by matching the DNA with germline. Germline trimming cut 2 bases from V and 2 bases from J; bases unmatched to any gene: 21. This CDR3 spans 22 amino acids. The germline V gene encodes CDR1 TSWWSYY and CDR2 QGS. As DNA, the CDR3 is TGTGCTCTTGGGGAATCTTTCTCTTCCTCGCTACTGGGGGATACTGGGACCGATAAACTCATCTTT. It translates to CALGESFSSSLLGDTGTDKLIF.

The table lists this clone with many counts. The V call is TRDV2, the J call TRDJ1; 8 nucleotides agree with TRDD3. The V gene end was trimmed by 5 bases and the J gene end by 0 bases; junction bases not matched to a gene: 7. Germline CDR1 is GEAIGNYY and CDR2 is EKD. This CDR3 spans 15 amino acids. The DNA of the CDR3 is TGTGCCTGTGTGGGCCTGGGGGAAAACACCGATAAACTCATCTTT. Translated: CACVGLGENTDKLIF.

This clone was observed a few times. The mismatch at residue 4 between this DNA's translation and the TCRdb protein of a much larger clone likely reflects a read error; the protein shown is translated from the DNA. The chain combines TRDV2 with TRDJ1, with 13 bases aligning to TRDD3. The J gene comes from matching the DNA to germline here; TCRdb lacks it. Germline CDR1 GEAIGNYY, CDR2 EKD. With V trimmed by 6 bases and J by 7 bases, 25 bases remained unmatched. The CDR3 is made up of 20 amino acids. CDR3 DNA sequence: TGTGCCTGTAACCGTAATACTGGGGGATACGCTGAGAGGAATTGCGGTAAACTCATCTTT. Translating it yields CACNRNTGGYAERNCGKLIF.